Below are 3 T cell receptor beta chains sequenced from a single sample in a study of read filtering for tumor transcriptome and immune sequencing. The library was built from roughly 400 ng RNA with molecular barcoded adaptors for alpha/delta and beta/gamma chains. Using its own MiXCR run on the reads, TCRdb lists one record per CDR3 protein. The repertoire holds roughly 130,000 distinct CDR3 sequences, with 10% to 15% as singletons. Specimen: a population of CD138-negative cells sorted from bone marrow. These receptors all come from a donor at least 40 years old with multiple myeloma.

The table lists this clonotype with a count of one. A clone one base away is much larger, so this may be a read error. As the CDR3 is not closed by the conserved phenylalanine or tryptophan, this likely results from a read error. CDR3: CASKDASGVSQYL. The CDR3 nucleotides are TGTGCCAGCAAGGATGCTAGCGGGGTGAGCCAGTACCTC. The chain is built from TRBV6-5 and TRBJ2-5; TRBD2 matches 9 bases. The CDR3 has 13 residues. CDR1 is MNHEY, CDR2 SVGAGI, per germline. Losses at the gene ends were 7 bases for V and 10 bases for J; bases not matched to a gene: 10.

In this sample, this clonotype is medium-sized (0.01 to 0.1%). V is TRBV10-2 and J is TRBJ1-1, with D unresolved. The CDR3 sequence is 12 residues long. The V gene's germline CDR1 is WSHSY and CDR2 SAAADI. V was pared by 4 bases and J by 1 base, with 4 bases between. The CDR3 DNA is TGCGCCAGCAGTGGCCCGAACACTGAAGCTTTCTTT. Translated, it gives CASSGPNTEAFF.

This clonotype was observed at least ten times. This sequence joins TRBV7-3 and TRBJ2-1; the match to TRBD2 covers 10 bases. CDR1 is SGHTA and CDR2 is FQGTGA in the germline V gene. The V gene end was trimmed by 4 bases and the J gene end by 8 bases; junction bases not matched to a gene: 8. This CDR3 is built from 15 residues. The DNA of the CDR3 is TGTGCCAGCAGCTCCACAGCGGGAGGGTACGATGAGCAGTTCTTC. Amino acids: CASSSTAGGYDEQFF. Together with reference TRBV7-3 and TRBJ2-1, the CDR3 gives the full variable domain: GAGVSQTPSNKVTEKGKYVELRCDPISGHTALYWYRQSLGQGPEFLIYFQGTGAADDSGLPNDRFFAVRPEGSVSTLKIQRTERGDSAVYLCASSSTAGGYDEQFFGPGTRLTVL.